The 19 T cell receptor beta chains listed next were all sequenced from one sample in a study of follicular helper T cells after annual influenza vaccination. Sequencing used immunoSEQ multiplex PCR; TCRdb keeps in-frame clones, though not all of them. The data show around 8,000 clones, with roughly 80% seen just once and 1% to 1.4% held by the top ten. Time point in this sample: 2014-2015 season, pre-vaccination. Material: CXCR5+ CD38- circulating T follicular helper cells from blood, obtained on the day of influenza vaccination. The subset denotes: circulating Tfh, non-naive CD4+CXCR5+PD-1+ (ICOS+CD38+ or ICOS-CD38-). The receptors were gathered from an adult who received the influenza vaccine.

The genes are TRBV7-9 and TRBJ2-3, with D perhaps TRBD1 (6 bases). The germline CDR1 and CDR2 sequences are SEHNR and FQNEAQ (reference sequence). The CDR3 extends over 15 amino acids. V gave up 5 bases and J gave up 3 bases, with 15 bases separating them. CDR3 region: CASSIQGHNTDTQYF. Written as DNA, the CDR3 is TGTGCCAGCAGCATTCAGGGGCACAATACAGATACGCAGTATTTT.

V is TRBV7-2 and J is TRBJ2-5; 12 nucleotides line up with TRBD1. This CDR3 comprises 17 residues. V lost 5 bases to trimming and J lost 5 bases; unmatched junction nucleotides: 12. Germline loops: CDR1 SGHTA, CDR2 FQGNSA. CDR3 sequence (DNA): TGTGCCAGCAGCGCATCCGGGACAGGGGGCGCGATGGAGACCCAGTACTTC. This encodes CASSASGTGGAMETQYF.

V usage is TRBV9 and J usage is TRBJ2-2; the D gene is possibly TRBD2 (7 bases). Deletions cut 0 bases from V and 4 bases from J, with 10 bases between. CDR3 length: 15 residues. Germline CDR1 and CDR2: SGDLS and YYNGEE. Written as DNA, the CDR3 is TGTGCCAGCAGCGTAGAAAGGGGGGGCACCGGGGAGCTGTTTTTT. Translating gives CASSVERGGTGELFF. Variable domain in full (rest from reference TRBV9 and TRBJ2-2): DSGVTQTPKHLITATGQRVTLRCSPRSGDLSVYWYQQSLDQGLQFLIQYYNGEERAKGNILERFSAQQFPDLHSELNLSSLELGDSALYFCASSVERGGTGELFFGEGSRLTVL.

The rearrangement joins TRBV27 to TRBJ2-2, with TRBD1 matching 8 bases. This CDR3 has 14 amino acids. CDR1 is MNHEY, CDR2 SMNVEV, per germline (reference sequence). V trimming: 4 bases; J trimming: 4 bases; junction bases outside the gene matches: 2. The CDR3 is CASSSTGVTGELFF. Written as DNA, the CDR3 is TGTGCCAGCAGTTCGACAGGGGTCACCGGGGAGCTGTTTTTT.

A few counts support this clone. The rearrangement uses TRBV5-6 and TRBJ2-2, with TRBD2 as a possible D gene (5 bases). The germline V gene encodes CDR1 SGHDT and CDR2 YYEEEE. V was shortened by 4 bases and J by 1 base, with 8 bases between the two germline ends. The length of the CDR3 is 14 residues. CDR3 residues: CASSPGKNTGELFF. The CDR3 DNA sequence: TGTGCCAGCAGCCCGGGAAAGAACACCGGGGAGCTGTTTTTT.

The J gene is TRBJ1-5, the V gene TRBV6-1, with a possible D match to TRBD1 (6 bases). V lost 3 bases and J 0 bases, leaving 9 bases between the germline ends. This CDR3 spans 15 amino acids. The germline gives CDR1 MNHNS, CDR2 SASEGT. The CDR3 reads CASSDKGGSNQPQHF. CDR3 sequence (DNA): TGTGCCAGCAGTGATAAAGGGGGTAGCAATCAGCCCCAGCATTTT.

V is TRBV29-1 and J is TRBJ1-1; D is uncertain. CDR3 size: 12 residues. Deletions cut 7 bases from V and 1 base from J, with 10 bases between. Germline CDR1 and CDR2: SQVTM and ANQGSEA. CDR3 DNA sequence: TGCAGCGGCAGCCCTTGGAACACTGAAGCTTTCTTT. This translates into CSGSPWNTEAFF. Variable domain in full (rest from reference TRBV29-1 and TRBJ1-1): SAVISQKPSRDICQRGTSLTIQCQVDSQVTMMFWYRQQPGQSLTLIATANQGSEATYESGFVIDKFPISRPNLTFSTLTVSNMSPEDSSIYLCSGSPWNTEAFFGQGTRLTVV.

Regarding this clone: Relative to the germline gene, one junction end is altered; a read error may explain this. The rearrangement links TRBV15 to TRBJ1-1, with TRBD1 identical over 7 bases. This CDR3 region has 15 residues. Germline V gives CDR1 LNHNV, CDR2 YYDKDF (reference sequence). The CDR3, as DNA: TGTGCCACCAGCAGGGCGGACAGGTTGAAGACTGAAGCTTTCTTT. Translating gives CATSRADRLKTEAFF.

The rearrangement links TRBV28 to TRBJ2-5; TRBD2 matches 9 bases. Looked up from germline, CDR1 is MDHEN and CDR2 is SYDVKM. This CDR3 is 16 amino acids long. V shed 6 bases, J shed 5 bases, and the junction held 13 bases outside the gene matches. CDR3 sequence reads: CASSGVAGAPGETQYF. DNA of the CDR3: TGTGCCAGCAGCGGAGTAGCGGGGGCCCCTGGGGAGACCCAGTACTTC.

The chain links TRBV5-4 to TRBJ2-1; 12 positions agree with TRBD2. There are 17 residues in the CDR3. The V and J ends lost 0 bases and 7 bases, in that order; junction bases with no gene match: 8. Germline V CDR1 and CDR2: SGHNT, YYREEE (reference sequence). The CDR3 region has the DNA TGTGCCAGCAGCTTGGAGCTAGCGGGGGGGCCGTCAAATGAGCAGTTCTTC. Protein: CASSLELAGGPSNEQFF.

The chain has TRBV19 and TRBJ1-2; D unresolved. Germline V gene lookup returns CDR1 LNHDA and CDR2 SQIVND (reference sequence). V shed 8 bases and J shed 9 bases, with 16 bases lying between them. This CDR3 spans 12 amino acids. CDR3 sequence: CASSAREMSYTF. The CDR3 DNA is TGTGCCAGTTCGGCCAGAGAGATGAGCTACACCTTC.

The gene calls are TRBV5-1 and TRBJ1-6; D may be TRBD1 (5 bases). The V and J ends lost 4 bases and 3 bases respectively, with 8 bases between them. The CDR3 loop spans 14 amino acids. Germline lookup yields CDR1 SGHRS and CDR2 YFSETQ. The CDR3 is CASSTGLYNSPLHF. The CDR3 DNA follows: TGCGCCAGCAGCACGGGACTCTATAATTCACCCCTCCACTTT.

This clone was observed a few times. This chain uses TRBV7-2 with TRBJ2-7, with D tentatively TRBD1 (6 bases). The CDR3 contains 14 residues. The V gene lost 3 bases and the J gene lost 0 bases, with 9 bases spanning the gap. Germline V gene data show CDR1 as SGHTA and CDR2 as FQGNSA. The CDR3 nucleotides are TGTGCCAGCAGCTTTGACAGGACCTCCTACGAGCAGTACTTC. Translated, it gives CASSFDRTSYEQYF.

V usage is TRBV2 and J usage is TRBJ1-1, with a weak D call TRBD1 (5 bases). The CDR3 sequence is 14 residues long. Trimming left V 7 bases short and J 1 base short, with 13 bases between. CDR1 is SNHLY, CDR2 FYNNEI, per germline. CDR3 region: CASNKDKPNTEAFF. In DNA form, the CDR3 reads TGTGCCAGCAACAAGGACAAACCGAACACTGAAGCTTTCTTT.

CDR3 bases: TGTGCCAGCAGTCCGGGGGGGACCTACAATGAGCAGTTCTTC. Protein sequence: CASSPGGTYNEQFF. The J gene is TRBJ2-1, the V gene TRBV27, with 8 bases matching TRBD2. This CDR3 is 14 amino acids long. CDR1 is MNHEY, CDR2 SMNVEV, per germline (reference sequence). Germline trimming cut 5 bases from V and 2 bases from J; bases unmatched to any gene: 2.

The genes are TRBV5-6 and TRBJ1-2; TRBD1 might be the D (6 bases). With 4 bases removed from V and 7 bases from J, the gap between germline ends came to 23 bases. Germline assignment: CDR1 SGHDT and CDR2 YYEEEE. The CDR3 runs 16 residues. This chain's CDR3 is CASSDFRTVAMGGYTF. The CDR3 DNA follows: TGTGCCAGCAGCGATTTTAGGACAGTAGCAATGGGTGGCTACACCTTC.

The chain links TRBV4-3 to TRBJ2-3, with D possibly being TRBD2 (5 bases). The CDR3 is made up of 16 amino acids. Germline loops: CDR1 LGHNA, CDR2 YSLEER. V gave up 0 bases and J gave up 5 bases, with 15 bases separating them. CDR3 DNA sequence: TGCGCCAGCAGCCAAGAGGGTGATTCACGGGGAGATACGCAGTATTTT. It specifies CASSQEGDSRGDTQYF.

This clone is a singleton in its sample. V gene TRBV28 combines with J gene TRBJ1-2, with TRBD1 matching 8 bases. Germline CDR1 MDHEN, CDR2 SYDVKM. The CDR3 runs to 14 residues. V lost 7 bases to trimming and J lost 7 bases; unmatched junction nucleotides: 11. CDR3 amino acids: CASTLNRGIFGYTF. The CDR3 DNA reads TGTGCCAGCACCCTCAACAGGGGGATCTTTGGCTACACCTTC.

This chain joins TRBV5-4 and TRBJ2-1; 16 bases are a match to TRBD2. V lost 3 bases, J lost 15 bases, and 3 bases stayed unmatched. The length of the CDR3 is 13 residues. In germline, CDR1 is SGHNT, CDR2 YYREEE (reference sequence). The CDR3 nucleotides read TGTGCCAGCAGCTCGGGGACTAGCGGGGGGGCGTTCTTC. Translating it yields CASSSGTSGGAFF. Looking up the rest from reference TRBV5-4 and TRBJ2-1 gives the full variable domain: ETGVTQSPTHLIKTRGQQVTLRCSSQSGHNTVSWYQQALGQGPQFIFQYYREEENGRGNFPPRFSGLQFPNYSSELNVNALELDDSALYLCASSSGTSGGAFFGPGTRLTVL.